This T cell receptor beta chain was sequenced during a study of synovial regulatory T cells in juvenile arthritis. Study results and limitations: Synovial Treg CDR3 sequences overlapped more with iaTregs than other circulating Tregs.

The data were produced by immunoSEQ multiplex PCR, yet TCRdb's version contains in-frame clones alone and is incomplete. The sample table includes 5,000 to 8,000 clones. Worth noting for this clone: Antigen unknown.

The CDR3 is 15 amino acids. No coding sequence is recorded. Germline lookup yields CDR1 SGHNT and CDR2 YYREEE (reference sequence). The specimen sequenced was Treg cells from blood. Subset: remaining (HLA-DR-negative) circulating blood Treg cells. The sequence was collected from a donor aged 2-30 years with juvenile idiopathic arthritis. This sequence joins TRBV5-4 and TRBJ2-1; the TCRdb D gene call, TRBD2, has no DNA to confirm it. Here the CDR3 reads CASSLASSIYNEQFF.